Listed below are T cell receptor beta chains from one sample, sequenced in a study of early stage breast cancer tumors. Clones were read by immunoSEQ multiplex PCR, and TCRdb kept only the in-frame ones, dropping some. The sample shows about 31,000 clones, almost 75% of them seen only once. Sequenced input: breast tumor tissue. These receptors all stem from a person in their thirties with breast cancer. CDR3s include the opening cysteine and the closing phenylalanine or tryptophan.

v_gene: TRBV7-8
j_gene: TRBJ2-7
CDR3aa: CASSFLAGVREQYF

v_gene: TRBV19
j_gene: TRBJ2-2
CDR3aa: CASFREGELFF

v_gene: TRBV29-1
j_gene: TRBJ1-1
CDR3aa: CSGGTGTAPSQEAFF

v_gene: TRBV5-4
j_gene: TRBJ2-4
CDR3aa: CASSPTGSGGLGNIQYF

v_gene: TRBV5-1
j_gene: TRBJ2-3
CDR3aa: CASSAPADTQYF

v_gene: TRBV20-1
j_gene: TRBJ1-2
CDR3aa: CSANRPGTF

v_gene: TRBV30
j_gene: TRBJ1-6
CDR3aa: CAWSGQNLNSPLHF

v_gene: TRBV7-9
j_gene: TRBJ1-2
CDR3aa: CASSLESYGYTF

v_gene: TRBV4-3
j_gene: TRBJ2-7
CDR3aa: CASSQEASGAYEQYF

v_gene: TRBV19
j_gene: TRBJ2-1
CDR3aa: CASSNLLAGEEEQFF

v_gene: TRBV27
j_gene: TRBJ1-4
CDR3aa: CASSPPPSGVLGATNEKLFF

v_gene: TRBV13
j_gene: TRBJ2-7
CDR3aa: CASSQPSGGSYEQYF

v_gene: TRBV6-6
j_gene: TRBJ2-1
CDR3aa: CASSRTWDEQFF

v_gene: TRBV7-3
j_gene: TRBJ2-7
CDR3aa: CASSLNPRGDSYEQYF

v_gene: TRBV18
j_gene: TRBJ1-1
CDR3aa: CASSTGQGDTEAFF

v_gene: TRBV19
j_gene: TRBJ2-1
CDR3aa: CASSPGNGDNEQFF

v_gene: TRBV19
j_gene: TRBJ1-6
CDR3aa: CASSRTDNSPLHF

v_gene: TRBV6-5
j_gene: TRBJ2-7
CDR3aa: CASSEGQGVYEQYF

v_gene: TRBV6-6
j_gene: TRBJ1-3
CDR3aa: CASSYSHREGNTIYF

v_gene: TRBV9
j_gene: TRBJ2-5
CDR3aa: CASSAGTSGSRLYQETQYF

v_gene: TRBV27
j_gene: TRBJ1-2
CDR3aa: CASRKGNGYTF

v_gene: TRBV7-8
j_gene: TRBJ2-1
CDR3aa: CASSRNAGILYNEQFF

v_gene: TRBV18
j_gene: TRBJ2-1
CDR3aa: CASSPLLQRVNNEQFF

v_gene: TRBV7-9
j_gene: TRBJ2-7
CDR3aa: CASSPLGGEQYF

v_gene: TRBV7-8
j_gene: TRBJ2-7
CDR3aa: CASSLLGPTPYEQYF

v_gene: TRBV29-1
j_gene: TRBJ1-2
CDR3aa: CSVMTGDGYGYTF

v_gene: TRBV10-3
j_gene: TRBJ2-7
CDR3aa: CAISELAYYEQYF

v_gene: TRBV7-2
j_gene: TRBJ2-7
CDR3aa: CASSLAGGGAYEQYF